A single sample is the source of the 12 T cell receptor beta chains below, sequenced in a study of Ad26.COV2.S vaccination and SARS-CoV-2 variants. Profiled with immunoSEQ multiplex PCR; TCRdb holds only in-frame clones, not every one. The sample holds about 680,000 clones; more than 80% are singletons and the top ten take approximately 1.5%. Treatment reported: 15 to 20 received Ad26.COV2.S at low or high dose, single or two shots; roughly five received placebo; per-sample allocation not given. Material that was analyzed had been drawn on day 63 after the first vaccine or placebo injection. The sequenced sample was peripheral blood, obtained in a trial of Ad26.COV2.S vaccine versus placebo. The receptors were gathered from a person between 18 and 59 years old who received the Ad26.COV2.S COVID-19 vaccine or a placebo.

V usage is TRBV6-5 and J usage is TRBJ2-3; 11 bases match TRBD1. V lost 9 bases, J lost 4 bases, and 6 bases stayed unmatched. Per germline, CDR1 MNHEY and CDR2 SVGAGI. The CDR3 is 14 amino acids. The CDR3 reads CASLPGQGADTQYF. CDR3 bases: TGTGCCAGTCTGCCGGGACAGGGGGCAGATACGCAGTATTTT.

With respect to this clone: The sample holds other DNA sequences that translate to the same CDR3. The chain is built from TRBV7-2 and TRBJ2-7; TRBD2 agrees at 12 bases. The ends lost 5 bases at V and 1 base at J; junction bases unmatched: 3. This CDR3 region has 15 residues. Germline V gene data show CDR1 as SGHTA and CDR2 as FQGNSA. The CDR3 region has the DNA TGTGCCAGCAGCCCTGGACTAGCGGGGTCCTACGAGCAGTACTTC. Translating it yields CASSPGLAGSYEQYF.

V is TRBV6-2 or TRBV6-3 and J is TRBJ2-1, with 11 bases identical to TRBD2. The CDR3 is 13 amino acids. Unmatched junction bases numbered 6, after V lost 5 bases and J lost 12 bases. Germline V gene lookup returns CDR1 MNHEY and CDR2 SVGEGT. DNA for the CDR3: TGTGCCAGCAGTCAGGCCCTAGCGGGGGGGCAGTTCTTC. Encoded protein: CASSQALAGGQFF.

This rearrangement joins TRBV3-1 (or the pseudogene TRBV3-2) to TRBJ1-4; 9 bases align to TRBD1. V lost 4 bases, J lost 8 bases, and 11 bases stayed unmatched. From germline, CDR1 is LGHDT and CDR2 YNNKEL (reference sequence). There are 16 residues in the CDR3. The CDR3 DNA follows: TGTGCCAGCAGCCCGGCCGGGACAGGGCTGCGGGAAAAACTGTTTTTT. Translation: CASSPAGTGLREKLFF.

The gene calls are TRBV12-2 and TRBJ2-5; TRBD2 reflects the table's D call only, with no check against the DNA. TRBV12-2 is labeled a pseudogene. This CDR3 is built from 16 residues. CDR3 nucleotides: TGTGCAAGTCGCTTAAGACTAGAAAGGTACCAAGAGACCCAGTACTTC. It specifies CASRLRLERYQETQYF.

J is TRBJ2-7 and V is TRBV9, with 10 nucleotides matching TRBD2. After removal of 5 bases from V and 4 bases from J, the junction contained 6 bases not matched to a gene. This CDR3 spans 14 amino acids. Germline lookup yields CDR1 SGDLS and CDR2 YYNGEE. The CDR3 DNA is TGTGCCAGCAGTTCTTCTAGCGGGGGTTACGAGCAGTACTTC. It translates to CASSSSSGGYEQYF.

The V gene is TRBV7-9, the J gene TRBJ1-1, with D perhaps TRBD1 (5 bases). CDR1 SEHNR and CDR2 FQNEAQ come from the germline V gene (reference sequence). Trimming stripped 1 base from V and 0 bases from J, with 6 bases between. This CDR3 is 14 amino acids long. CDR3 amino acids: CASSLGQLNTEAFF. The CDR3 nucleotides read TGTGCCAGCAGCTTAGGACAGTTGAACACTGAAGCTTTCTTT.

The J gene is TRBJ1-5, the V gene TRBV20-1; no firm D call. This CDR3 region has 14 residues. CDR1 and CDR2 from the germline V gene are DFQATT and SNEGSKA (reference sequence). Trimming took off 3 bases at V and 0 bases at J, with 9 bases between the two ends. The CDR3 is CSASDDYSNQPQHF. DNA for the CDR3: TGCAGTGCTAGTGATGATTATAGCAATCAGCCCCAGCATTTT.

The chain is built from TRBV5-1 and TRBJ2-6; tentative D call: TRBD1 (5 bases). Germline V CDR1 and CDR2: SGHRS, YFSETQ. Trimming cost V 4 bases and J 0 bases, with 14 bases left between them. CDR3 length equals 17 residues. CDR3 nucleotides: TGCGCCAGCAGCGGTGGCCAGGGTACCTCTGGGGCCAACGTCCTGACTTTC. Translation: CASSGGQGTSGANVLTF.

About this clone: Relative to the germline gene, one junction end is altered; a read error may explain this. This chain joins TRBV5-6 and TRBJ2-4; the D call may be TRBD1 or TRBD2 (5 bases each). Germline assignment: CDR1 SGHDT and CDR2 YYEEEE. CDR3 length equals 12 residues. The CDR3 loop is CASSRQQDRGDF. CDR3 DNA: TGTGCCAGCAGCCGACAACAGGACCGGGGTGACTTC.

In this sample, this clone turned up a few times. The chain couples TRBV23-1 to TRBJ1-1, with no clear D. TRBV23-1 is an ORF for which the function is uncertain. With 7 bases removed from V and 5 bases from J, the gap between germline ends came to 14 bases. The CDR3 runs 13 residues. CDR3 sequence: CASTPKGRTEAFF. The CDR3, as DNA: TGCGCCAGCACGCCGAAGGGCCGGACTGAAGCTTTCTTT.

The chain recombines TRBV15 with TRBJ2-1; weak D call: TRBD1 (7 bases). This CDR3 spans 16 amino acids. Trimming stripped 2 bases from V and 6 bases from J, with 17 bases between. Germline V lookup: CDR1 LNHNV, CDR2 YYDKDF (reference sequence). Here the CDR3 reads CATSRRSRGALNEQFF. In DNA form, the CDR3 reads TGTGCCACCAGCAGAAGAAGCAGGGGGGCCCTCAATGAGCAGTTCTTC.